Each of the 11 T cell receptor beta chains below was sequenced from the same sample in a study of cytomegalovirus exposure and HLA in healthy donors. PCR amplification relied on 60 Vbeta primers (plus 13 Jbeta primers). The table came from immunoSEQ multiplex PCR; TCRdb's copy has only in-frame clones and leaves some out. The sample consists of some 190,000 clones, around nine tenths of them appearing once. Sequencing input: PBMCs. Receptors originate from a woman aged 18-35 years in good health and CMV-seronegative.

V gene TRBV11-3 combines with J gene TRBJ2-5, with TRBD2 matching 8 bases. J lost 5 bases, V lost 1 base, and 3 bases had no gene match. Germline values: CDR1 SGHNT, CDR2 YENEEA. This CDR3 comprises 14 residues. The CDR3 nucleotides read TGTGCCAGCAGCTTAGCCGGGAGGGGGGAGACCCAGTACTTC. It specifies CASSLAGRGETQYF.

The rearrangement uses TRBV6-5 and TRBJ2-1, with 7 bases matching TRBD1. Germline V CDR1 and CDR2: MNHEY, SVGAGI. With 0 bases clipped from V and 12 bases from J, the junction kept 2 bases outside the gene matches. There are 12 residues in the CDR3. Written as DNA, the CDR3 is TGTGCCAGCAGTTACTCCGACAGGGTGCAGTTCTTC. Translated: CASSYSDRVQFF.

This clone has just one count. The CDR3 is CASSPSGVGSYEQYF. As DNA, the CDR3 is TGTGCCAGCAGCCCCAGCGGAGTTGGGTCCTACGAGCAGTACTTC. This chain joins TRBV11-3 and TRBJ2-5, with a weak D call TRBD2 (5 bases). The J call may be mistaken, given a closer DNA end match to TRBJ2-7. Germline CDR1 reads SGHNT; CDR2 reads YENEEA. The CDR3 totals 15 residues.

This sequence joins TRBV7-2 and TRBJ2-1, with a weak D call TRBD2 (5 bases). The CDR3 has 19 amino acids. Germline V gene lookup returns CDR1 SGHTA and CDR2 FQGNSA. V dropped 2 bases and J dropped 4 bases, with 24 bases sitting between them. The CDR3 is CASSLLFYGRLRAYNEQFF. The CDR3 region has the DNA TGTGCCAGCAGCTTATTGTTTTATGGTCGCCTGAGGGCTTACAATGAGCAGTTCTTC.

V and J are TRBV6-1 and TRBJ2-7; 10 bases line up with TRBD1. This CDR3 is built from 16 residues. The ends lost 1 base at V and 5 bases at J; junction bases unmatched: 8. Germline V gives CDR1 MNHNS, CDR2 SASEGT. CDR3 sequence (DNA): TGTGCCAGCAGTGAAGTGGGTAGGGACAGGGGAGACGAGCAGTACTTC. Translation: CASSEVGRDRGDEQYF.

The rearrangement joins TRBV7-2 to TRBJ1-1; D call uncertain. Trimming removed 5 bases at V and 1 base at J, with 14 bases between. Per the germline V gene, CDR1 is SGHTA and CDR2 is FQGNSA. The CDR3 has 15 residues. Written as DNA, the CDR3 is TGTGCCAGCAGCCAAGATCAAACAGAGAACACTGAAGCTTTCTTT. Its protein is CASSQDQTENTEAFF.

This clone turned up a few times. This sample includes further DNA sequences coding for the same CDR3. The gene calls are TRBV4-1 and TRBJ2-6, with D unresolved. The length of the CDR3 is 15 residues. Trimming removed 1 base from V and 0 bases from J, with 4 bases in between. Germline CDR1 and CDR2: MGHRA and YSYEKL. The CDR3, as DNA: TGCGCCAGCAGCCAAGCGGGCTCTGGGGCCAACGTCCTGACTTTC. Protein product: CASSQAGSGANVLTF.

This clone was counted once. One base separates it from a far larger clone, so it is likely a read error. The chain carries TRBV10-1 and TRBJ2-7; possible D gene TRBD2, 5 bases. The CDR3 extends over 15 amino acids. V was clipped by 8 bases and J by 7 bases, with 24 bases between them. Germline V lookup: CDR1 WNHNN, CDR2 SYGVQD (reference sequence). As DNA, the CDR3 is TGCGCCAGCCTCGTCGGGGTAAGCTCCTACAATGAGCAGTACTTC. As protein: CASLVGVSSYNEQYF.

This chain uses TRBV5-1 with TRBJ2-7, with 9 positions matching TRBD1. Germline V gene sequence: CDR1 SGHRS, CDR2 YFSETQ. V shed 0 bases and J 6 bases; nucleotides not matched to a gene: 4. The CDR3 sequence is 14 residues long. CDR3: CASSLEQGAIEQYF. CDR3 nucleotide sequence: TGCGCCAGCAGCTTGGAACAGGGGGCGATCGAGCAGTACTTC.

V and J are TRBV7-3 and TRBJ2-1; tentatively, D is TRBD1 (5 bases). Trimming took 3 bases from V and 5 from J, leaving 8 bases between them. Germline CDR1 and CDR2: SGHTA and FQGTGA. The CDR3 loop spans 13 amino acids. CDR3 DNA sequence: TGTGCCAGCAGCTTCAGCAGGGACAATGAGCAGTTCTTC. This sequence encodes CASSFSRDNEQFF.

The chain carries TRBV5-1 and TRBJ1-3; 7 positions agree with TRBD1. CDR1 and CDR2 from the germline V gene are SGHRS and YFSETQ. The ends lost 1 base at V and 8 bases at J; junction bases unmatched: 9. The CDR3 runs to 15 residues. Here the CDR3 reads CASSLLGRGIDTIYF. CDR3 nucleotide sequence: TGCGCCAGCAGCTTGTTGGGCAGGGGGATAGACACCATATATTTT. Full variable domain (outside the CDR3, taken from reference TRBV5-1 and TRBJ1-3): KAGVTQTPRYLIKTRGQQVTLSCSPISGHRSVSWYQQTPGQGLQFLFEYFSETQRNKGNFPGRFSGRQFSNSRSEMNVSTLELGDSALYLCASSLLGRGIDTIYFGEGSWLTVV.